The source of this TCR beta chain is a study of naive and memory T cell subsets. Whole-study findings and limits: Findings for naive and memory subsets could not be checked against ground truth. Naive repertoires, especially CD8, held a few larger clonotypes, possibly memory cells re-expressing CD45RA. From naive to CM, EM and EMRA, diversity decreased and Gini increased.

Germline V gives CDR1 SEHNR, CDR2 FQNEAQ (reference sequence). The CDR3 covers 16 residues. J was trimmed by 6 bases and V by 4 bases; bases with no gene match: 11. Both TRBC1 and TRBC2 were covered by a beta constant-region primer of two equimolar oligonucleotides. Four rounds of PCR amplified the ligated cDNA using nested alpha and beta constant-region primers plus SP2. MiXCR, run by TCRdb on the UMI-ligation and nested PCR reads, gives a single entry per CDR3 protein. The sample has roughly 150,000 distinct CDR3 sequences, about a fifth seen once. This clonotype showed up many times. Its antigen is unidentified.

The TCR sequence derives from a human donor in good health. The specimen was naive CD8+ T cells from blood. This rearrangement joins TRBV7-9 to TRBJ2-3; TRBD2 matches 9 bases. DNA of the CDR3: TGTGCCAGCAGCTCCCAAGGACTAGCGAGGGCGGATACGCAGTATTTT. Encoded protein: CASSSQGLARADTQYF.